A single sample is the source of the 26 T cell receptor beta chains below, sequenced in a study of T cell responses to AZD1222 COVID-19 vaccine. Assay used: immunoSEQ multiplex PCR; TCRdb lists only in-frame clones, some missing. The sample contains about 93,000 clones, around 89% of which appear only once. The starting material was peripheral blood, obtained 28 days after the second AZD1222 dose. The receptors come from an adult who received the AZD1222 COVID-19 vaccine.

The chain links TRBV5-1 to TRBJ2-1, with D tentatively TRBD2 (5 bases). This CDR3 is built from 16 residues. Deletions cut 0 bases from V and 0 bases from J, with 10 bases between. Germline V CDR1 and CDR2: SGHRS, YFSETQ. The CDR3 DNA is TGCGCCAGCAGCTTGGCCAAGCGGAGCTCCTACAATGAGCAGTTCTTC. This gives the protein CASSLAKRSSYNEQFF.

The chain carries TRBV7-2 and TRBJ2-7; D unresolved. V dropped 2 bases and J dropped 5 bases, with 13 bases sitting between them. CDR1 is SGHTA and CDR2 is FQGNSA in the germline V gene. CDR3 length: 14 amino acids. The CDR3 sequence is CASSLLSGYHEQYF. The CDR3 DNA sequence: TGTGCCAGCAGCTTACTTTCCGGATACCACGAGCAGTACTTC.

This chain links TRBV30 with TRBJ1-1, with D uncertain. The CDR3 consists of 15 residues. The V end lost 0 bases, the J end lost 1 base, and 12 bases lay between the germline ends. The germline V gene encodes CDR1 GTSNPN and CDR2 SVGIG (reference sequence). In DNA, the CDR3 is TGTGCCTGGAGTGTACGGCGAGTCAAGAACACTGAAGCTTTCTTT. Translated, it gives CAWSVRRVKNTEAFF.

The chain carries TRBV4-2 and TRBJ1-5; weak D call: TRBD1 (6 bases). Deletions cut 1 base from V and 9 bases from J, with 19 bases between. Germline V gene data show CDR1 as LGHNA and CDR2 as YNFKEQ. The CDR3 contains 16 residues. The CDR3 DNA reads TGTGCCAGCAGCCAAGTCACCGGGGGCCGGGGTCGGCCCCAGCATTTT. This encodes CASSQVTGGRGRPQHF.

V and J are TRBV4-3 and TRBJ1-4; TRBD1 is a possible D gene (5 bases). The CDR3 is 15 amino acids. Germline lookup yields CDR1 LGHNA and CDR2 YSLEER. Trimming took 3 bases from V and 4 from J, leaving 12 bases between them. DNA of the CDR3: TGCGCCAGCAGCCATCTAGCAGGGAGTAATGAAAAACTGTTTTTT. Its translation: CASSHLAGSNEKLFF.

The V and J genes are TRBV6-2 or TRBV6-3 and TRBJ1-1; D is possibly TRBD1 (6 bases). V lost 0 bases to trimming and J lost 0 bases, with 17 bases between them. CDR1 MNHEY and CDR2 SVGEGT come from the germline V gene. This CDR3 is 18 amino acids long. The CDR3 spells CASSYSSQGWVMNTEAFF. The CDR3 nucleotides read TGTGCCAGCAGTTACTCGAGCCAGGGGTGGGTTATGAACACTGAAGCTTTCTTT.

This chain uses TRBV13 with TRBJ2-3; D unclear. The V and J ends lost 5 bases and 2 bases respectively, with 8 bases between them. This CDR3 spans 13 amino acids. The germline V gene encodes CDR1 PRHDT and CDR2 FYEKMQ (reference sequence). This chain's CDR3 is CASSPLSTDTQYF. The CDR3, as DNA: TGTGCCAGCAGCCCCCTCTCCACAGATACGCAGTATTTT.

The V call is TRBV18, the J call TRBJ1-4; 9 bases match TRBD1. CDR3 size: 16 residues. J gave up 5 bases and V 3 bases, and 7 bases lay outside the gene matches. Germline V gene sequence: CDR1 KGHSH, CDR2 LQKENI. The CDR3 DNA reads TGTGCCAGCTCACCTCTCGGGACAGGGACAAATGAAAAACTGTTTTTT. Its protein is CASSPLGTGTNEKLFF.

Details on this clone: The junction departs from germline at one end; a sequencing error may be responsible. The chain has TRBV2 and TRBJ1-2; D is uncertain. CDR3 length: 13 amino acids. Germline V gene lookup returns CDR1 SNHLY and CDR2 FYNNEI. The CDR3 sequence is CASSEGHDYGYTF. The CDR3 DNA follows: TGTGCCAGCAGCGAAGGGCACGACTATGGCTACACCTTC.

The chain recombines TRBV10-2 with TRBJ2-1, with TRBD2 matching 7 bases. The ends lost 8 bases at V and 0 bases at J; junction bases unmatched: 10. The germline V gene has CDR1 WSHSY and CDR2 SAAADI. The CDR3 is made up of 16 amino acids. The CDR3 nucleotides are TGCGCCAGCGTCCCCTTGGCTAGCGGCTCCTACAATGAGCAGTTCTTC. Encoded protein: CASVPLASGSYNEQFF.

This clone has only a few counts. CDR3 sequence: CASSPPSTAGYEQYF. The CDR3 DNA reads TGTGCCAGCTCACCACCGTCAACTGCCGGCTACGAGCAGTACTTC. J is TRBJ2-7 and V is TRBV18; no clear D gene. From germline, CDR1 is KGHSH and CDR2 LQKENI. The CDR3 runs to 15 residues. Deletions cut 0 bases from V and 3 bases from J, with 12 bases between.

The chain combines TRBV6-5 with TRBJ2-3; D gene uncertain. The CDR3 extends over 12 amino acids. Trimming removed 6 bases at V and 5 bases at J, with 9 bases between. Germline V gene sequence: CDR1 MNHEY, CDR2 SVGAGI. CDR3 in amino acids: CASRSVGDTQYF. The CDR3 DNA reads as TGTGCCAGCAGATCCGTGGGAGATACGCAGTATTTT.

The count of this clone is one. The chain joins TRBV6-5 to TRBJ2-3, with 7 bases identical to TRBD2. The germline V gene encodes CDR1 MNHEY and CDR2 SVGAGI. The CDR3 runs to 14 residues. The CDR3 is CAGRGSGWRNTQYF. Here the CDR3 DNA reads TGTGCGGGACGTGGTAGCGGGTGGCGGAATACGCAGTATTTT.

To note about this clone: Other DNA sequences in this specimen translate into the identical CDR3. CDR3 nucleotides: TGTGCCTGGAGTGGGGGATCCTACGAGCAGTACTTC. Translation: CAWSGGSYEQYF. This chain uses TRBV30 with TRBJ2-7; D unclear. V lost 1 base and J 1 base, leaving 5 bases between the germline ends. Germline values: CDR1 GTSNPN, CDR2 SVGIG (reference sequence). This CDR3 is built from 12 residues.

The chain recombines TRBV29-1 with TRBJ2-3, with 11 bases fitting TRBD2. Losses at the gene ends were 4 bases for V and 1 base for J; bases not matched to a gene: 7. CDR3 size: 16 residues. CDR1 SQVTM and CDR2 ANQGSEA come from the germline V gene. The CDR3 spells CSVARRSGGGTDTQYF. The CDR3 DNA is TGCAGCGTTGCCCGCCGTAGCGGGGGGGGCACAGATACGCAGTATTTT.

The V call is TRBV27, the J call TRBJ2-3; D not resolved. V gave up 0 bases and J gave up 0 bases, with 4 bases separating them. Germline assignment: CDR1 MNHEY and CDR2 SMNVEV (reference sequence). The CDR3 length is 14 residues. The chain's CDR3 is CASSLSISTDTQYF. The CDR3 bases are TGTGCCAGCAGTTTATCTATTAGCACAGATACGCAGTATTTT.

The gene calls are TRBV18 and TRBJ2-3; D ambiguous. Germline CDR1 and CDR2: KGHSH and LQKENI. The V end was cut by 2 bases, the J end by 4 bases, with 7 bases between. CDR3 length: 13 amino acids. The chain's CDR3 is CASSPTLADTQYF. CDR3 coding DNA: TGTGCCAGCTCACCAACATTAGCAGATACGCAGTATTTT. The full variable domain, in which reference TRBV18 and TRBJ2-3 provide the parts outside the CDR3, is NAGVMQNPRHLVRRRGQEARLRCSPMKGHSHVYWYRQLPEEGLKFMVYLQKENIIDESGMPKERFSAEFPKEGPSILRIQQVVRGDSAAYFCASSPTLADTQYFGPGTRLTVL.

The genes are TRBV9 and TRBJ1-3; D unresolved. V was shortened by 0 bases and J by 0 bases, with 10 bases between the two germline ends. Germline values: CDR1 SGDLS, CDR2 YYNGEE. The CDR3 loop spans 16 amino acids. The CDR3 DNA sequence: TGTGCCAGCAGCGTAGGAGGAAGCCACTCTGGAAACACCATATATTTT. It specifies CASSVGGSHSGNTIYF.

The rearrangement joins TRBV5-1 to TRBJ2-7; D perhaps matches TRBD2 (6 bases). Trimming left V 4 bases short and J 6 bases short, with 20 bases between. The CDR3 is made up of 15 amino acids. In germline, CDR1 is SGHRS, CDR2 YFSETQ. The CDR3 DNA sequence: TGCGCCAGCAGCCTTGGAGGGAGAGGCAATGGCGAGCAGTACTTC. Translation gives CASSLGGRGNGEQYF.

The CDR3 loop is CASSGTANTEAFF. The CDR3 DNA is TGTGCCAGCAGTGGGACAGCGAACACTGAAGCTTTCTTT. The rearrangement uses TRBV27 and TRBJ1-1, with 7 bases matching TRBD1. This CDR3 is built from 13 residues. V lost 5 bases and J lost 1; bases outside the gene matches: 1. Per the germline V gene, CDR1 is MNHEY and CDR2 is SMNVEV (reference sequence).

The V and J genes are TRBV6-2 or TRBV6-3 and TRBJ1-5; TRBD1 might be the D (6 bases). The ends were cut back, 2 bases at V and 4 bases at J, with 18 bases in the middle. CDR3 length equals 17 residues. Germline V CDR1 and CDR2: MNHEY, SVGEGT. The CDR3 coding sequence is TGTGCCAGCAGTTACACTTCCGGGACAACCTCGAATCAGCCCCAGCATTTT. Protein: CASSYTSGTTSNQPQHF.

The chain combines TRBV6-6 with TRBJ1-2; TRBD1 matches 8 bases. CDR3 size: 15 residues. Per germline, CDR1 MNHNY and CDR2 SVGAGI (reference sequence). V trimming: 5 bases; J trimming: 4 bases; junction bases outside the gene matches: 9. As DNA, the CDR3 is TGTGCCAGCAGTCCAGGGGGCGCAAAAGGCTATGGCTACACCTTC. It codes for CASSPGGAKGYGYTF.

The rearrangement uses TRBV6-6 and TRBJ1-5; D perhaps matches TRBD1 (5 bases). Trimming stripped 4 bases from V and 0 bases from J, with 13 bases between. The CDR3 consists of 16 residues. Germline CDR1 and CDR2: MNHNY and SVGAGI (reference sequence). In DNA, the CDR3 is TGTGCCAGCAGTTCCGTTGGGGGTTATAGCAATCAGCCCCAGCATTTT. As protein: CASSSVGGYSNQPQHF.

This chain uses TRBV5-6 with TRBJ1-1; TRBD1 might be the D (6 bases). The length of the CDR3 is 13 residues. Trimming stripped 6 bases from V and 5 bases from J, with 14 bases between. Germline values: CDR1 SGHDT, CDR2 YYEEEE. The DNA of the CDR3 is TGTGCCAGCACCGACGGGGGCGAAACTGAAGCTTTCTTT. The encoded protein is CASTDGGETEAFF.

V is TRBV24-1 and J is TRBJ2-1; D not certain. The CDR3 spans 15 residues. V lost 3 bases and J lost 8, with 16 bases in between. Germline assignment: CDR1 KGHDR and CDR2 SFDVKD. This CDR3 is CATSDPQLGLDEQFF. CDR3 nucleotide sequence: TGTGCCACCAGTGATCCTCAGTTAGGGCTGGATGAGCAGTTCTTC.

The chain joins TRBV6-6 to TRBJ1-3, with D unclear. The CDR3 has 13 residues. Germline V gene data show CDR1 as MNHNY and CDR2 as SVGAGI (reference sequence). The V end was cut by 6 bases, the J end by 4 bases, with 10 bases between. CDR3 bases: TGTGCCAGCAGCCCTAGGGCCGGAAACACCATATATTTT. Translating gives CASSPRAGNTIYF.